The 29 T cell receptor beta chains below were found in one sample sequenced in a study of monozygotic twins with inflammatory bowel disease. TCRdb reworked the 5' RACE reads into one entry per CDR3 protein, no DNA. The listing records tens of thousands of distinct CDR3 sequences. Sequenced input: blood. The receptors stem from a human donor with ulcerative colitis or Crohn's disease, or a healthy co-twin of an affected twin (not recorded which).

The CDR3 region is CASSIEVATDTQYF. This chain uses TRBV19 with TRBJ2-3. Germline V gene lookup returns CDR1 LNHDA and CDR2 SQIVND (reference sequence). This CDR3 has 14 residues.

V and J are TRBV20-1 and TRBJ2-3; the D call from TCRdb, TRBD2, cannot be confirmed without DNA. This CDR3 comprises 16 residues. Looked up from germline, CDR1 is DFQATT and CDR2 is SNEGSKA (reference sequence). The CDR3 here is CSARPRLATGASAQYF.

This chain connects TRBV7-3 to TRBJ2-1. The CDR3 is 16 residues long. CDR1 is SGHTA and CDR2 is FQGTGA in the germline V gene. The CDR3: CASSLMRLVENNEQFF. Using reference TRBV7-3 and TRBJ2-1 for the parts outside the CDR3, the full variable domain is GAGVSQTPSNKVTEKGKYVELRCDPISGHTALYWYRQSLGQGPEFLIYFQGTGAADDSGLPNDRFFAVRPEGSVSTLKIQRTERGDSAVYLCASSLMRLVENNEQFFGPGTRLTVL.

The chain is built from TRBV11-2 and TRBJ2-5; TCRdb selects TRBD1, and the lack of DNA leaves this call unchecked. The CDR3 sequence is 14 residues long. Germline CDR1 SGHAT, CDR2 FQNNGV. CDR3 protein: CASSFAGPGQTQYF.

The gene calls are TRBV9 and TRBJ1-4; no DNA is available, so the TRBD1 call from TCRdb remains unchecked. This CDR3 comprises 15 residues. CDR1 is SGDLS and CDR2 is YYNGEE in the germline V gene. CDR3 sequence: CASSTRQGRNEKLFF.

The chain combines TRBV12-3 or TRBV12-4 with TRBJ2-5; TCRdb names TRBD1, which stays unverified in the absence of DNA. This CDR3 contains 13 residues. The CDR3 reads CASRRTGGETQYF.

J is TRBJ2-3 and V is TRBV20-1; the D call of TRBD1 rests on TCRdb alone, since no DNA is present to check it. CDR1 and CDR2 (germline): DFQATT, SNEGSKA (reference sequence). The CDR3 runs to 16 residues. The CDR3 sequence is CSARELLGGKTGTQYF.

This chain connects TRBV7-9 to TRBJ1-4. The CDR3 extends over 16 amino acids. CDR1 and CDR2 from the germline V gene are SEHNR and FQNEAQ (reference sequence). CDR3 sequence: CASSSETRGPREKLFF.

The CDR3 sequence is CSARPGALSYEQYF. The chain has TRBV20-1 and TRBJ2-7; TCRdb selects TRBD1, and the lack of DNA leaves this call unchecked. This CDR3 has 14 amino acids. CDR1 DFQATT and CDR2 SNEGSKA come from the germline V gene (reference sequence).

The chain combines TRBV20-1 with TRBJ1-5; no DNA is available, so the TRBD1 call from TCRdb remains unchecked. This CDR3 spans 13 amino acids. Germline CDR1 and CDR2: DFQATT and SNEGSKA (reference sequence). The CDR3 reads CSADAGDNQPQHF.

The CDR3: CASSPLATDNEQIF. The chain carries TRBV18 and TRBJ2-1; TCRdb proposes TRBD1, but this gene call is untestable without DNA. CDR3 size: 14 residues. Per germline, CDR1 KGHSH and CDR2 LQKENI.

CDR3 sequence: CATSDPATGQDTQYF. The chain uses TRBV24-1 and TRBJ2-3; TCRdb selects TRBD1, and the lack of DNA leaves this call unchecked. Germline V lookup: CDR1 KGHDR, CDR2 SFDVKD. CDR3 length: 15 residues.

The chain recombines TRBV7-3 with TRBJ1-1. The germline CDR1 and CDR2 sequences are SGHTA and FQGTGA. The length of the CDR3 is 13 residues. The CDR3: CASSVTENTEAFF.

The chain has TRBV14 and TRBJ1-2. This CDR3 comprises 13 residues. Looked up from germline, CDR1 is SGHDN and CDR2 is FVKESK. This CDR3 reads CASSHREGYGYTF.

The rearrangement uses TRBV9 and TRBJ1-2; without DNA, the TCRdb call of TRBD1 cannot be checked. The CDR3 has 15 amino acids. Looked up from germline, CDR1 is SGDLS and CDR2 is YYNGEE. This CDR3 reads CASSVGWGRDYGYTF.

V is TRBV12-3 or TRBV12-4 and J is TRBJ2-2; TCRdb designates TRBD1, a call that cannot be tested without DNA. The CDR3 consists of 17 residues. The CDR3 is CASSSRTGTANTGELFF.

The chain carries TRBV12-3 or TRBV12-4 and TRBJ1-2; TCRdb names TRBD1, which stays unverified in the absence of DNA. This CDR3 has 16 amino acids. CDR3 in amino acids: CASSFLTGGSNYGYTF.

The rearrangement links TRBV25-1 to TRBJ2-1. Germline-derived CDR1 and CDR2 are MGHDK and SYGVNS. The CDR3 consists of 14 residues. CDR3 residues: CASSEIYSYNEQFF.

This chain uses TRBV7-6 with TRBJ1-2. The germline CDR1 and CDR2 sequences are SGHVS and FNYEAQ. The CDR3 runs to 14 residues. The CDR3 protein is CASSLEDGRSGYTF.

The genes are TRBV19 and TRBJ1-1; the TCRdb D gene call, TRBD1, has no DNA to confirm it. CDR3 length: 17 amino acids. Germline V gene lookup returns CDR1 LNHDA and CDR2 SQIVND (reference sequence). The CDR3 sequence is CASRLGRTGGAGTEAFF. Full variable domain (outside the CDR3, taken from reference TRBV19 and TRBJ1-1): DGGITQSPKYLFRKEGQNVTLSCEQNLNHDAMYWYRQDPGQGLRLIYYSQIVNDFQKGDIAEGYSVSREKKESFPLTVTSAQKNPTAFYLCASRLGRTGGAGTEAFFGQGTRLTVV.

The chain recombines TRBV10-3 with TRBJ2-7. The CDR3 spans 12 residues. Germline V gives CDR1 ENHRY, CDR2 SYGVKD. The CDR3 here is CAIRDQLYEQYF.

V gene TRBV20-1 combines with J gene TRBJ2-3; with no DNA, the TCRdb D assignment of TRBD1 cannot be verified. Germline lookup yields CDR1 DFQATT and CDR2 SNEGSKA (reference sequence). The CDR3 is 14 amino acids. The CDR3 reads CSARGGPYTDTQYF.

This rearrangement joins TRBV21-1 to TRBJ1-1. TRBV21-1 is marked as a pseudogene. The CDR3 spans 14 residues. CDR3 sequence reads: CASSKGEQNTEAFF.

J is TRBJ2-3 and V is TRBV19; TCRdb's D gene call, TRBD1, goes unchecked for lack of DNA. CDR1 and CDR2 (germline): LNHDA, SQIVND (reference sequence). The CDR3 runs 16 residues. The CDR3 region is CASLPGQGYGTDTQYF.

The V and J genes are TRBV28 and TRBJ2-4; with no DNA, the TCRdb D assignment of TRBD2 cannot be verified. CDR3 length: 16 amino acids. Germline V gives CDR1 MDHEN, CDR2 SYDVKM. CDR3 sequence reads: CASSLLAGDHKNIQYF.

CDR3: CASSFSGGDEQFF. V and J are TRBV5-1 and TRBJ2-1; without DNA, the TCRdb call of TRBD2 cannot be checked. CDR1 is SGHRS and CDR2 is YFSETQ in the germline V gene. This CDR3 is 13 amino acids long. Full variable domain (rest looked up from reference TRBV5-1 and TRBJ2-1): KAGVTQTPRYLIKTRGQQVTLSCSPISGHRSVSWYQQTPGQGLQFLFEYFSETQRNKGNFPGRFSGRQFSNSRSEMNVSTLELGDSALYLCASSFSGGDEQFFGPGTRLTVL.

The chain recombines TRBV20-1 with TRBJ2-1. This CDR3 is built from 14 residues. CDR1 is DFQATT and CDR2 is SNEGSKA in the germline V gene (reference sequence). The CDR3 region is CSASLRSSYNEQFF.

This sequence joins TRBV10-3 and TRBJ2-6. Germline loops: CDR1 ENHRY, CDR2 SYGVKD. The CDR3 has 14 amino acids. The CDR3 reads CAISDRSGANVLTF.

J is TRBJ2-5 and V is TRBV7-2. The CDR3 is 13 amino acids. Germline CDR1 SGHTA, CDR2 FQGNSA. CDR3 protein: CASSPLPQETQYF.